These T cell receptor beta chains were read from a single sample in a study of shared clonotypes between healthy human individuals. The data were produced by immunoSEQ multiplex PCR, yet TCRdb's version contains in-frame clones alone and is incomplete. The data show about 800,000 clones, approximately 96% seen once. Sequencing was carried out using naive CD8+ T cells sorted from blood. These receptors came from a man aged 25 to 40 in good health. CDR3s include the opening cysteine and the closing phenylalanine or tryptophan. D genes are given only for firm matches. Clone size appears in some rows only: once, few, many, or a class for an expanded clone.

v_gene	abundance	j_gene	d_gene	CDR3aa	CDR3nt
TRBV29-1	.	TRBJ1-1	TRBD1	CSVTDRASEAFF	TGCAGCGTTACTGACAGGGCTTCTGAAGCTTTCTTT
TRBV14	.	TRBJ2-7	TRBD2	CASSPVAGGYEQYF	TGTGCCAGCAGCCCGGTAGCGGGAGGATACGAGCAGTACTTC
TRBV7-2	.	TRBJ2-5	.	CASSLTGQIETQYF	TGTGCCAGCAGCTTAACCGGACAGATAGAGACCCAGTACTTC
TRBV5-4	.	TRBJ2-7	.	CASSLGVGYEQYF	TGTGCCAGCAGCCTAGGCGTGGGCTACGAGCAGTACTTC
TRBV4-2	.	TRBJ1-1	.	CASSQGRGNTEAFF	TGTGCCAGCAGCCAAGGGAGAGGGAACACTGAAGCTTTCTTT
TRBV27	.	TRBJ2-1	TRBD1	CASSRPGQGNEQFF	TGTGCCAGCAGCCGACCGGGACAGGGCAATGAGCAGTTCTTC
TRBV5-4	.	TRBJ2-7	.	CASSLIGYSYEQYF	TGTGCCAGCAGCTTGATCGGCTACAGCTACGAGCAGTACTTC
TRBV5-1	.	TRBJ1-1	.	CASSAGLNTEAFF	TGCGCCAGCAGTGCAGGGTTGAACACTGAAGCTTTCTTT
TRBV12-5	.	TRBJ2-1	TRBD2	CASGLGLAGANYNEQFF	TGTGCTAGTGGTTTGGGACTAGCGGGAGCCAACTACAATGAGCAGTTCTTC
TRBV19	.	TRBJ2-2	.	CASSIQGNTGELFF	TGTGCCAGTAGTATCCAGGGAAACACCGGGGAGCTGTTTTTT
TRBV6-6	.	TRBJ2-1	TRBD1	CASSISLGTGFNEQFF	TGTGCTAGCAGTATCTCCCTCGGGACAGGGTTCAATGAGCAGTTCTTC
TRBV5-4	.	TRBJ2-2	TRBD2	CASSLRTSGTGELFF	TGTGCCAGCAGCCTTCGGACTAGCGGAACCGGGGAGCTGTTTTTT
TRBV11-2	once	TRBJ2-7	.	CASSFQAGAYEQYF	TGTGCCAGCAGCTTCCAGGCAGGGGCCTACGAGCAGTACTTC
TRBV5-1	.	TRBJ2-5	.	CASSLADPRGTQYF	TGCGCCAGCAGCTTGGCCGATCCGAGGGGGACCCAGTACTTC
TRBV4-1	.	TRBJ2-7	TRBD2	CASSISGSRYEQYF	TGCGCCAGCAGCATTAGCGGGAGTAGATACGAGCAGTACTTC
TRBV27	.	TRBJ2-7	TRBD2	CASSLTSGDYEQYF	TGTGCCAGCAGTTTGACTAGCGGAGACTACGAGCAGTACTTC
TRBV29-1	.	TRBJ2-2	TRBD2	CSGTSGNTGELFF	TGCAGCGGGACTAGCGGCAACACCGGGGAGCTGTTTTTT
TRBV11-2	.	TRBJ2-7	TRBD2	CASSLRSGVSYEQYF	TGTGCCAGCAGCTTACGGAGCGGGGTCTCCTACGAGCAGTACTTC
TRBV7-9	.	TRBJ1-3	.	CASSLSREGSRGLRNTIYF	TGTGCCAGCAGCCTCAGCAGGGAGGGGAGCCGGGGGCTGCGGAACACCATATATTTT
TRBV27	.	TRBJ2-7	.	CASSDRAEQYEQYF	TGTGCCAGCTCCGATCGAGCGGAACAGTACGAGCAGTACTTC
TRBV29-1	.	TRBJ2-7	.	CSVDIGDTYEQYF	TGCAGCGTTGATATTGGGGATACCTACGAGCAGTACTTC
TRBV9	.	TRBJ1-3	.	CASSVGNTIYF	TGTGCCAGCAGCGTAGGGAACACCATATATTTT
TRBV5-6	.	TRBJ1-5	.	CASSLAGSGQPQHF	TGTGCCAGCAGCTTGGCAGGGTCGGGCCAGCCCCAGCATTTT
TRBV7-9	once	TRBJ1-5	.	CASSLSLNQPQHF	TGTGCCAGCAGCTTAAGTTTAAATCAGCCCCAGCATTTT
TRBV18	.	TRBJ1-1	.	CASSQIAFGANTEAFF	TGTGCCAGCTCACAGATTGCCTTCGGGGCGAACACTGAAGCTTTCTTT
TRBV27	.	TRBJ2-1	TRBD1	CASSSGTGPNEQFF	TGTGCCAGCAGCTCGGGGACAGGGCCCAATGAGCAGTTCTTC
TRBV29-1	.	TRBJ2-1	TRBD2	CSVVGGTSPKGNYNEQFF	TGCAGCGTTGTAGGGGGGACTAGCCCTAAAGGAAACTACAATGAGCAGTTCTTC
TRBV4-1	.	TRBJ1-1	.	CASSQVHLTKVNEAFF	TGCGCCAGCAGCCAAGTTCACCTTACGAAGGTGAATGAAGCTTTCTTT
TRBV29-1	.	TRBJ2-3	.	CSVVPIMADTQYF	TGCAGCGTTGTCCCGATAATGGCAGATACGCAGTATTTT
TRBV27	.	TRBJ1-1	TRBD1	CASSSRQGPDTEAFF	TGTGCCAGCAGTTCCCGACAGGGACCGGACACTGAAGCTTTCTTT
TRBV6-1	.	TRBJ2-1	.	CASSEGQRTWDEQFF	TGTGCCAGCAGTGAGGGGCAGAGGACCTGGGATGAGCAGTTCTTC
TRBV4-3	.	TRBJ2-7	TRBD1	CASSQVLGTGAYEQYF	TGCGCCAGCAGCCAAGTGCTCGGGACAGGAGCATACGAGCAGTACTTC
TRBV7-9	.	TRBJ2-3	TRBD1	CASSHGQGGTDTQYF	TGTGCCAGCAGTCACGGACAGGGAGGAACAGATACGCAGTATTTT
TRBV4-3	.	TRBJ2-2	.	CASSRIRSSDDTGELFF	TGCGCCAGCAGCCGAATTAGGAGTAGCGACGACACCGGGGAGCTGTTTTTT
TRBV18	.	TRBJ1-2	.	CASSLPEGGYGYTF	TGTGCCAGCTCCCTCCCGGAAGGCGGCTATGGCTACACCTTC
TRBV11-2	once	TRBJ2-5	.	CASSPLAPTQYF	TGTGCCAGCAGCCCCCTTGCCCCGACCCAGTACTTC
TRBV6-1	.	TRBJ2-1	.	CASSDFSYSYNEQFF	TGTGCCAGCAGTGACTTTTCGTACTCCTACAATGAGCAGTTCTTC
TRBV7-9	.	TRBJ2-1	.	CASSLAGGKVSREQFF	TGTGCCAGCAGCTTAGCGGGAGGTAAAGTATCTCGCGAGCAGTTCTTC
TRBV6-5	.	TRBJ1-5	.	CASSYSGEGQPQHF	TGTGCCAGCAGTTACTCGGGGGAAGGTCAGCCCCAGCATTTT
TRBV6-5	.	TRBJ2-1	TRBD2	CASSYSLAGVNEQFF	TGTGCCAGCAGTTACTCCCTAGCGGGAGTCAATGAGCAGTTCTTC
TRBV30	.	TRBJ1-2	.	CAWSPAGDGYTF	TGTGCCTGGAGTCCTGCAGGGGATGGCTACACCTTC
TRBV5-1	.	TRBJ1-1	TRBD1	CASSLGTGESTEAFF	TGCGCCAGCAGCTTGGGAACAGGGGAGAGCACTGAAGCTTTCTTT